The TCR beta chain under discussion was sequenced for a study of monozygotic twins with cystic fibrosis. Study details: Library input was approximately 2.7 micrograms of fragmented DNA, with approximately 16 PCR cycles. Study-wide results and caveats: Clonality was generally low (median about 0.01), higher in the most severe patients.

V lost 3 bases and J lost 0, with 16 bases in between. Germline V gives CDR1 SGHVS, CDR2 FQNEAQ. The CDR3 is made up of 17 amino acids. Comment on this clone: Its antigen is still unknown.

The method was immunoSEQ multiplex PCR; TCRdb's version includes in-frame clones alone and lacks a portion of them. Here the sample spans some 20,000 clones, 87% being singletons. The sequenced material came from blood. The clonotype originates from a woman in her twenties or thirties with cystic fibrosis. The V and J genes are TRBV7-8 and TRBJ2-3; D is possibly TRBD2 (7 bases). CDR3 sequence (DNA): TGTGCCAGCAGCTTGCCCTTAGGGGGGGGGAGCACAGATACGCAGTATTTT. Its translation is CASSLPLGGGSTDTQYF.